The source of this T cell receptor beta chain is a study of CD8 T cells in Susac syndrome. CDR3 length equals 15 residues. Germline CDR1 and CDR2: LNHNV and YYDKDF (reference sequence). RNA, at about 0.45 to 1 ug, was reverse transcribed with random hexamers. MiXCR was run by TCRdb on the immunoSEQ multiplex PCR reads, yielding one entry per CDR3 protein. The table records 100,000 to 150,000 distinct CDR3 sequences, around 80% of them present only once. Details on this clonotype: Sequence at one end of the junction differs from germline and may be a read error.

What was sequenced was CD8+ T cells from PBMCs. The receptor was isolated from a human donor with multiple sclerosis. This chain connects TRBV15 to TRBJ2-1; possibly TRBD1 or TRBD2 for D (6 bases each). The CDR3 reads CATRRVGGRYNEQFF. The CDR3 DNA reads TGTGCCACCAGAAGAGTGGGGGGCCGCTACAATGAGCAGTTCTTC.